The clone carrying this T cell receptor beta chain has more than one count but fewer than ten. Its specificity is not known. Using immunoSEQ multiplex PCR, the repertoire was profiled, and TCRdb retains in-frame clones only, with some absent. The sample consists of about 150,000 clones, about 86% of them appearing once. This entry comes from a study of T cell responses to AZD1222 COVID-19 vaccine. The study, taken as a whole, reports: With dominance at 160-218 and 743-854, vaccine-associated CD4 TCRs spanned spike. Baseline seropositivity characterized only a handful of AZD1222 recipients.

Here the sequenced sample was peripheral blood, taken on day 0 of MenACWY control vaccination. This clonotype originated in an adult in good health.

The DNA for the CDR3 is TGTGCCAGCAGCAAACGGTCCCTAGCGGGGGTAGGGGGGAACACCGGGGAGCTGTTTTTT. This translates into CASSKRSLAGVGGNTGELFF. V is TRBV3-1 (or the pseudogene TRBV3-2) and J is TRBJ2-2; 10 positions agree with TRBD2. Germline V CDR1 and CDR2: LGHDT, YNNKEL (reference sequence). CDR3 length equals 20 residues. V shed 5 bases and J 1 base; nucleotides not matched to a gene: 16.